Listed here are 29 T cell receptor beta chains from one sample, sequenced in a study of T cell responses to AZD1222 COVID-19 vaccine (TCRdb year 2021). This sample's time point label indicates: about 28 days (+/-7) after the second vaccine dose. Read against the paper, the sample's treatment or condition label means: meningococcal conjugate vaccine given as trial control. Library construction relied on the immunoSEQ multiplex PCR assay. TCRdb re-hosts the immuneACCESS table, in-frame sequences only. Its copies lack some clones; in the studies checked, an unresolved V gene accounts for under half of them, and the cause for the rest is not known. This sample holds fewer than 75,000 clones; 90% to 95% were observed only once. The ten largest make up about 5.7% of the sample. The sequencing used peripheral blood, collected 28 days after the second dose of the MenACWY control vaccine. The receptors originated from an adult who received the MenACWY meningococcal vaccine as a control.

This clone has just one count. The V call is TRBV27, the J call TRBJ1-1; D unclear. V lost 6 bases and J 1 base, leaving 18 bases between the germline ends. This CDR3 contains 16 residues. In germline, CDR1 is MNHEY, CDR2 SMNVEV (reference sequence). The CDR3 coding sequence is TGTGCCAGCAGAGGCCTTCGGGCGACCGCGAACACTGAAGCTTTCTTT. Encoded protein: CASRGLRATANTEAFF.

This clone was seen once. The CDR3 protein is CASSATLAGVGEQFF. The CDR3 nucleotides read TGTGCCAGCAGCGCCACCCTAGCGGGAGTGGGTGAGCAGTTCTTC. The V and J genes are TRBV11-3 and TRBJ2-1, with 10 positions matching TRBD2. With V trimmed by 5 bases and J by 9 bases, 10 bases remained unmatched. This CDR3 has 15 residues. CDR1 is SGHNT and CDR2 is YENEEA in the germline V gene.

The DNA for the CDR3 is TGTGCCAGCAGTTTACCCCCGGGGGCACCCCTCCACTTT. Translated, it gives CASSLPPGAPLHF. The genes are TRBV12-3 or TRBV12-4 and TRBJ1-6, with D possibly being TRBD1 (5 bases). With 2 bases removed from V and 11 bases from J, the gap between germline ends came to 10 bases. This CDR3 is built from 13 residues.

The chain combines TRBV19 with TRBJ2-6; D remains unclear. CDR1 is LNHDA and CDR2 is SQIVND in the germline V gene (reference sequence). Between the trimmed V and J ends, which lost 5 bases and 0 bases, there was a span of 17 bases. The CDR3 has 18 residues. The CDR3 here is CASSFPPGMSSGANVLTF. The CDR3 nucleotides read TGTGCCAGTAGTTTCCCGCCAGGTATGAGCTCTGGGGCCAACGTCCTGACTTTC.

In DNA form, the CDR3 reads TGTGCCAGCAAGGGCCCAGACACAGATACGCAGTATTTT. Protein sequence: CASKGPDTDTQYF. The chain recombines TRBV13 with TRBJ2-3; no reliable D call. Germline loops: CDR1 PRHDT, CDR2 FYEKMQ (reference sequence). V lost 7 bases, J lost 2 bases, and 10 bases lay in between. The CDR3 is 13 residues long.

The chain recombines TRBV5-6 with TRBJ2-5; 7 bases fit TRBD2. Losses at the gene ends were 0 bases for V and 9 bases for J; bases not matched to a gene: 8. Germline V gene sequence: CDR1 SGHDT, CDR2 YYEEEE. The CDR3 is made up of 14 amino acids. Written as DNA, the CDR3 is TGTGCCAGCAGCTTGGGGAGCGGGGCCGGCTCCCAGTACTTC. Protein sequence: CASSLGSGAGSQYF.

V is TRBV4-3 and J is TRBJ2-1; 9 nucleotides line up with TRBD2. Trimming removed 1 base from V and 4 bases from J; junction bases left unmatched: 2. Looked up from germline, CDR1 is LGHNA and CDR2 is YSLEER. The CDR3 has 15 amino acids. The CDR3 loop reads CASSQVTSGYNEQFF. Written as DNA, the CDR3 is TGCGCCAGCAGCCAAGTGACTAGCGGATACAATGAGCAGTTCTTC.

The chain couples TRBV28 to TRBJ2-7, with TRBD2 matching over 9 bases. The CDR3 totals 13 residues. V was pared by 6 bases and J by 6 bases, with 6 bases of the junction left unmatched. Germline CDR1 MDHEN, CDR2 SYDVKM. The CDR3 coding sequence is TGTGCCAGCAGCAAAGCGGGAGGAACCGAGCAGTACTTC. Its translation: CASSKAGGTEQYF. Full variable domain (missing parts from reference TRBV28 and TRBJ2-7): DVKVTQSSRYLVKRTGEKVFLECVQDMDHENMFWYRQDPGLGLRLIYFSYDVKMKEKGDIPEGYSVSREKKERFSLILESASTNQTSMYLCASSKAGGTEQYFGPGTRLTVT.

CDR3 region: CASSVADSQPQHF. The CDR3 DNA is TGTGCCAGCAGCGTAGCTGACAGTCAGCCCCAGCATTTT. The rearrangement joins TRBV9 to TRBJ1-5; tentative D call: TRBD1 (5 bases). The ends were cut back, 0 bases at V and 6 bases at J, with 7 bases in the middle. CDR3 size: 13 residues. The V gene's germline CDR1 is SGDLS and CDR2 YYNGEE.

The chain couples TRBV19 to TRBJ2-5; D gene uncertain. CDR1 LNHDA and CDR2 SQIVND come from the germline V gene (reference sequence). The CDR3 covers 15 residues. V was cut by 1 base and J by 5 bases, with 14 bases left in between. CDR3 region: CASSIGTPLGETQYF. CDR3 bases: TGTGCCAGTAGTATAGGTACCCCTCTCGGGGAGACCCAGTACTTC.

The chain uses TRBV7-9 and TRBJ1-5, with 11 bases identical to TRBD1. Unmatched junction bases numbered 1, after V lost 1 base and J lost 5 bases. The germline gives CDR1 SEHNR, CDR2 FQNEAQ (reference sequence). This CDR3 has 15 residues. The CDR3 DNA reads TGTGCCAGCAGCTTAGGGACAGGGGGCGATCAGCCCCAGCATTTT. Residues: CASSLGTGGDQPQHF.

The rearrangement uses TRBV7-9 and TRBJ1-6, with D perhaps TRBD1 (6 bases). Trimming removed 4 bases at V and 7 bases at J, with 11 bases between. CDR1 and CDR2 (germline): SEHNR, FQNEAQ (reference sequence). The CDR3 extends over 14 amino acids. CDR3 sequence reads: CASSYRASNSPLHF. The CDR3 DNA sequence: TGTGCCAGCAGCTACAGGGCATCAAATTCACCCCTCCACTTT. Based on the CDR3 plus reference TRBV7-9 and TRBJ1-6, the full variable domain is DTGVSQNPRHKITKRGQNVTFRCDPISEHNRLYWYRQTLGQGPEFLTYFQNEAQLEKSRLLSDRFSAERPKGSFSTLEIQRTEQGDSAMYLCASSYRASNSPLHFGNGTRLTVT.

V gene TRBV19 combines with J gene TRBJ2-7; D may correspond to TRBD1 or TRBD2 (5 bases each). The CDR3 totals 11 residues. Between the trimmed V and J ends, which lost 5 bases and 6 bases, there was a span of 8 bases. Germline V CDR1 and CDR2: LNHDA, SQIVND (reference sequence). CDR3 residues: CASSAGSEQYF. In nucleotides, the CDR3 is TGTGCCAGTAGTGCAGGGAGCGAGCAGTACTTC.

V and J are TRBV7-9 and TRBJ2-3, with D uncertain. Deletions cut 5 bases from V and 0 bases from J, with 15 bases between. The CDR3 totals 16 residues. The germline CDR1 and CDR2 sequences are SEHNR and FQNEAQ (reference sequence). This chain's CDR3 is CASSLRSAYSTDTQYF. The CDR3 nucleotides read TGTGCCAGCAGCCTCAGGAGCGCGTATAGCACAGATACGCAGTATTTT.

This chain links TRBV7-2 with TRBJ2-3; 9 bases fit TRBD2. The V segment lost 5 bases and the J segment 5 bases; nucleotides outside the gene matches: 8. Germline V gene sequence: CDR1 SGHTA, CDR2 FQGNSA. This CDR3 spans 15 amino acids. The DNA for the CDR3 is TGTGCCAGCAGCGACGTAGCGGGAGCTCGAGATACGCAGTATTTT. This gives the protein CASSDVAGARDTQYF.

The CDR3 DNA reads as TGTGCCAGCACTCTCCAGGGGGGGGAGCAGCCCCAGCATTTT. Its translation: CASTLQGGEQPQHF. V and J are TRBV28 and TRBJ1-5; 7 nucleotides line up with TRBD1. V shed 7 bases, J shed 7 bases, and the junction held 10 bases outside the gene matches. This CDR3 contains 14 residues. Germline V lookup: CDR1 MDHEN, CDR2 SYDVKM.

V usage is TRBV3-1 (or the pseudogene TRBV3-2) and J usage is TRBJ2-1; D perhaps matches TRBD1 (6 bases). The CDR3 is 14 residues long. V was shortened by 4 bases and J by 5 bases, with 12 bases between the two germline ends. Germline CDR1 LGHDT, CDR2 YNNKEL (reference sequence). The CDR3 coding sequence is TGTGCCAGCAGCCGGCGGACAGCAAACAATGAGCAGTTCTTC. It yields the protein CASSRRTANNEQFF.

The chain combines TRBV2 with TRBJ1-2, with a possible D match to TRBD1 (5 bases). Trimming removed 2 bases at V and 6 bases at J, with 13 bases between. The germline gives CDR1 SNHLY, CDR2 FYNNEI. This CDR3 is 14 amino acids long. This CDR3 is CASSERRGIDGYTF. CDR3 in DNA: TGTGCCAGCAGTGAAAGGAGGGGCATTGATGGCTACACCTTC.

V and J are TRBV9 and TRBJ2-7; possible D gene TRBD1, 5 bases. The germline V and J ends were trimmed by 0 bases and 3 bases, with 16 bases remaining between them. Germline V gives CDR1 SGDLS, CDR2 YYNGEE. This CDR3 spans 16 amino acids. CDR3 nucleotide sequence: TGTGCCAGCAGCGTAGCGCCTCAGGGATCGTACTACGAGCAGTACTTC. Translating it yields CASSVAPQGSYYEQYF. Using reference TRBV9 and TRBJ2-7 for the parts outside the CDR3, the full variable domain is DSGVTQTPKHLITATGQRVTLRCSPRSGDLSVYWYQQSLDQGLQFLIQYYNGEERAKGNILERFSAQQFPDLHSELNLSSLELGDSALYFCASSVAPQGSYYEQYFGPGTRLTVT.

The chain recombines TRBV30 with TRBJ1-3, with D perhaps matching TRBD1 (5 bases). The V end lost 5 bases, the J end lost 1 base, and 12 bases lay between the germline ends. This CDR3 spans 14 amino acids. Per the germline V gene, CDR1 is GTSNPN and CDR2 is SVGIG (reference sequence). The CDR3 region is CAWALGPSGNTIYF. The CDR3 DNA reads TGTGCCTGGGCCCTGGGACCTTCTGGAAACACCATATATTTT.

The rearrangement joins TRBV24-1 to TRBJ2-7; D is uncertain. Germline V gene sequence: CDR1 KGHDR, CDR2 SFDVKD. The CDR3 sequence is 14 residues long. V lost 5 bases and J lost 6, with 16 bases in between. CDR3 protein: CATSVNRPPAEQYF. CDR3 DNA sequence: TGTGCCACCAGTGTAAATCGTCCTCCGGCCGAGCAGTACTTC.

As DNA, the CDR3 is TGTGCCAGCAGCTTAACACGGGACAACTCCTACAATGAGCAGTTCTTC. Amino acid sequence: CASSLTRDNSYNEQFF. The chain employs TRBV7-3 and TRBJ2-1, with D tentatively TRBD1 (6 bases). The V end lost 0 bases, the J end lost 0 bases, and 9 bases lay between the germline ends. The CDR3 runs 16 residues. The germline gives CDR1 SGHTA, CDR2 FQGTGA.

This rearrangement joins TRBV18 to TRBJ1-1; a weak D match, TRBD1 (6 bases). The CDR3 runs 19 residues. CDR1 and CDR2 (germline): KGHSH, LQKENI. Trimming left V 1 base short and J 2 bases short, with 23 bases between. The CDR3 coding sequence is TGTGCCAGCTCACCACGTGTTTTTTCCGAGGGACACCTAAACACTGAAGCTTTCTTT. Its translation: CASSPRVFSEGHLNTEAFF.

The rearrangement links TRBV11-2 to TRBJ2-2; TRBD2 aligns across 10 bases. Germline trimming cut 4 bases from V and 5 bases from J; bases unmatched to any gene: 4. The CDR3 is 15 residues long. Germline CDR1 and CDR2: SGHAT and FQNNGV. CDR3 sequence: CASSSSTSGTGELFF. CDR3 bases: TGTGCCAGCAGCTCTTCGACTAGCGGGACCGGGGAGCTGTTTTTT.

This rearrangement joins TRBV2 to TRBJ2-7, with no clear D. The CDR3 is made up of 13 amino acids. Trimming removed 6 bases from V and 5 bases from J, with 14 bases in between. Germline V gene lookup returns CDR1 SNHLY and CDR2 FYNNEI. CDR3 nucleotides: TGTGCCAGCAGCCCGAGGCTCCAACACGAGCAGTACTTC. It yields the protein CASSPRLQHEQYF.

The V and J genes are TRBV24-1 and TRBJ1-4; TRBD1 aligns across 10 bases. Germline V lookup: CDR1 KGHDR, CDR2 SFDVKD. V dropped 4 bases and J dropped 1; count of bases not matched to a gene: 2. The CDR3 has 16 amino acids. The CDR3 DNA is TGTGCCACCAGTGAGACAGGGGGCATAACTAATGAAAAACTGTTTTTT. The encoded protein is CATSETGGITNEKLFF.

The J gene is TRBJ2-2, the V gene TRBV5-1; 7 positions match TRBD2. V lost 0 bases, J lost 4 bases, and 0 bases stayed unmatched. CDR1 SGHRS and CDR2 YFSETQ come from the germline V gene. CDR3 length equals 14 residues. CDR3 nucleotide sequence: TGCGCCAGCAGCTTGGCGGGGGGCACCGGGGAGCTGTTTTTT. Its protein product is CASSLAGGTGELFF. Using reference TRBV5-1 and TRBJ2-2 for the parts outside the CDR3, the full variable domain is KAGVTQTPRYLIKTRGQQVTLSCSPISGHRSVSWYQQTPGQGLQFLFEYFSETQRNKGNFPGRFSGRQFSNSRSEMNVSTLELGDSALYLCASSLAGGTGELFFGEGSRLTVL.

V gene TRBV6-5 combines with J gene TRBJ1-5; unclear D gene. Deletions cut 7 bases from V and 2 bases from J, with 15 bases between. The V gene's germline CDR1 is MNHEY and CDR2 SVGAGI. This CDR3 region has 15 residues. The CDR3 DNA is TGTGCCAGCATTCCGGGGTCCTCGGGCAATCAGCCCCAGCATTTT. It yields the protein CASIPGSSGNQPQHF.

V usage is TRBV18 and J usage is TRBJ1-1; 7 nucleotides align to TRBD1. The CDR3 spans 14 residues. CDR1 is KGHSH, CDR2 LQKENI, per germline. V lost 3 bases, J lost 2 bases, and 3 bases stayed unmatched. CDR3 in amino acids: CASSPNRGNTEAFF. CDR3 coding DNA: TGTGCCAGCTCACCTAACAGGGGAAACACTGAAGCTTTCTTT. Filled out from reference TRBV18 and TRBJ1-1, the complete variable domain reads NAGVMQNPRHLVRRRGQEARLRCSPMKGHSHVYWYRQLPEEGLKFMVYLQKENIIDESGMPKERFSAEFPKEGPSILRIQQVVRGDSAAYFCASSPNRGNTEAFFGQGTRLTVV.